The clone carrying this TCR beta chain was counted at least ten times. Unique molecular identifiers were incorporated during preparation of the TCRbeta library. TCRdb processed the PCR reads anew with MiXCR; each CDR3 protein has one entry. Here the sample spans around 240,000 distinct CDR3 sequences, 9.7% being singletons. The entry originates in a study of T-cell reconstitution after alpha-beta-depleted transplantation in children. The CDR3 spans 19 residues. Source: PBMCs from the stem cell graft donor, taken from the stem cell graft. The V call is TRBV21-1, the J call TRBJ1-5; TRBD1 is taken as the D call from the table, unchecked against the DNA. TRBV21-1 is an annotated pseudogene. The origin of this receptor is a human donor who donated a stem cell graft to a child with SCID. Written as DNA, the CDR3 is TGTGCCAGCAGCAACGGAGGACACGTCCGTGGTTTCCTCGATCAGCCCCAGCATTTT. Translation gives CASSNGGHVRGFLDQPQHF.